This note documents a single TCR beta chain sequence. What it binds is not known. The record originates from a study of T cell responses to AZD1222 COVID-19 vaccine. Study overall: Second-dose schedules of about 4 or about 12 weeks were combined. Overall study findings and caveats: Only a handful of AZD1222 recipients, roughly 6 in all, had baseline seropositivity. The study sampled repertoires only after the peak T cell response. Rises in breadth and depth of Spike-specific TCRs came after two AZD1222 doses.

Germline-derived CDR1 and CDR2 are SGDLS and YYNGEE. The CDR3 runs 16 residues. With V trimmed by 3 bases and J by 1 base, 8 bases remained unmatched. The assay was immunoSEQ multiplex PCR, and TCRdb's table has in-frame clones only and misses some. The sample contains some 140,000 clones, about nine tenths of which appear only once. This clonotype originated in an adult in good health. Here the sequenced sample was peripheral blood, taken on day 0 of AZD1222 vaccination. This chain connects TRBV9 to TRBJ2-7, with 9 bases aligning to TRBD1. The CDR3 DNA sequence: TGTGCCAGCAGCGGGAAAGGGACAGGGCCTTCCTACGAGCAGTACTTC. Amino acid sequence: CASSGKGTGPSYEQYF.